This T cell receptor beta chain is drawn from a study of T-cell reconstitution after alpha-beta-depleted transplantation in children. Study-wide findings and caveats: Some patients owed their high day-60 TCRbeta diversity to surviving recipient T cells and thymic progenitors.

Preparation of the TCRbeta library involved a method that used unique molecular identifiers. TCRdb called the PCR reads again in MiXCR, with one record for every CDR3 protein. This sample has approximately 1,000,000 distinct CDR3 sequences, with under 30% found just once. To note about this clonotype: What it binds is unknown.

The V end lost 5 bases, the J end lost 2 bases, and 13 bases lay between the germline ends. Germline CDR1 and CDR2: MDHEN and SYDVKM. The CDR3 loop spans 14 amino acids. The specimen was PBMCs, mostly from graft donor cells, collected 360 days after TCRalphabeta/CD19-depleted stem cell transplant. The clonotype originates from a boy younger than two who had a stem cell transplant for SCID, so the T cells may come from the graft donor. The V call is TRBV28, the J call TRBJ2-7, with D unresolved. CDR3 amino acids: CASSPPTLAYEQYF. The CDR3 bases are TGTGCCAGCAGTCCGCCGACCCTGGCCTACGAGCAGTACTTC.